Listed below are T cell receptor beta chains from one sample, sequenced in a study of Ad26.COV2.S vaccination and SARS-CoV-2 variants. Sequenced by immunoSEQ multiplex PCR; TCRdb stores in-frame clones only, minus some. Of fewer than 400,000 clones listed, roughly 90% were seen once; the top ten hold about 5.4%. The sequenced sample was peripheral blood, obtained in a trial of Ad26.COV2.S vaccine versus placebo. All receptors derive from a person aged 18-60 years who received the Ad26.COV2.S COVID-19 vaccine or a placebo. CDR3s include the opening cysteine and the closing phenylalanine or tryptophan. The D gene is left open where the match is weak. Clone size is not always given. Where it is, it says once, few, many or a class for expanded clones.

TRBJ1-2,NA,TRBV3-1/TRBV3-2,NA,TGTGCCAGCAGCCAAGATGTGCCTAACTATGGCTACACCTTC,CASSQDVPNYGYTF
TRBJ1-1,NA,TRBV10-3,TRBD1,TGTGCCATCAATCCAGGGGGCTCTTATGTGAACACTGAAGCTTTCTTT,CAINPGGSYVNTEAFF
TRBJ2-6,NA,TRBV5-6,NA,TGTGCCAGCAGCTTGGTTGACGTAGCTGGGGCCAACGTCCTGACTTTC,CASSLVDVAGANVLTF
TRBJ1-2,NA,TRBV6-2/TRBV6-3,NA,TGTGCCAGTAGTAACCTAAATGGCTACACCTTC,CASSNLNGYTF
TRBJ2-5,NA,TRBV19,NA,TGTGCCAGTAGTATCGCGCAGGGGCTAGGGGAGACCCAGTACTTC,CASSIAQGLGETQYF
TRBJ1-2,NA,TRBV18,TRBD1,TGTGCCAGCTCACCAGATACAGGGGACTCCATCTACACCTTC,CASSPDTGDSIYTF
TRBJ2-7,NA,TRBV3-1/TRBV3-2,TRBD2,TGTGCCAGCAGCCAAGACCCCGCGGGGGGGGAGGACGAGCAGTACTTC,CASSQDPAGGEDEQYF
TRBJ2-3,NA,TRBV19,NA,TGTGCCAGTAGTATTGGGAGTAGAGCCGCGGCCACAGATACGCAGTATTTT,CASSIGSRAAATDTQYF
TRBJ1-1,NA,TRBV9,NA,TGTGCCAGCAGCGATAGGGGTTCGGGCGCTGAAGCTTTCTTT,CASSDRGSGAEAFF
TRBJ1-2,NA,TRBV5-4,NA,TGTGCCAGCAGTCCCGAACAATCGAGGGGCTACACCTTC,CASSPEQSRGYTF
TRBJ1-1,NA,TRBV5-4,NA,TGTGCCAGCAGCTTTGGGCAGTTGAAAGCTTTCTTT,CASSFGQLKAFF
TRBJ2-7,few,TRBV2,TRBD1,TGTGCCAGCAGCCCCGGGACAGAGATCTACGAGCAGTACTTC,CASSPGTEIYEQYF
TRBJ1-5,NA,TRBV5-1,NA,TGCGCCAGCAGCAAGGGGGACGGCAATCAGCCCCAGCATTTT,CASSKGDGNQPQHF
TRBJ1-4,NA,TRBV5-8,NA,TGTGCCAGCAGCCCGTCAGAGTATAATGAAAAACTGTTTTTT,CASSPSEYNEKLFF
TRBJ2-1,NA,TRBV6-2/TRBV6-3,TRBD2,TGTGCCAGCAGTTACTCGGGTGCGAGAACAGCGGGGCCGCAGTTCTTC,CASSYSGARTAGPQFF
TRBJ1-4,NA,TRBV19,NA,TGTGCCAGTAGTACAGTAGACGGGGATGAAAAACTGTTTTTT,CASSTVDGDEKLFF
TRBJ1-2,NA,TRBV7-8,NA,TGTGCCAGCAGTCCCGACAGTGGCTATGGCTACACCTTC,CASSPDSGYGYTF
TRBJ2-3,NA,TRBV5-8,TRBD2,TGTGCCAGCAGCTCCAGGACTAGCGGCACAGATACGCAGTATTTT,CASSSRTSGTDTQYF
TRBJ2-7,NA,TRBV6-5,NA,TGTGCCAGCAGTTATAAGTTGGAACAGCAGTCCTACGAGCAGTACTTC,CASSYKLEQQSYEQYF
TRBJ2-1,NA,TRBV7-9,TRBD2,TGTGCCAGCAGGTGGACTAGCAGGGAGCAGTTCTTC,CASRWTSREQFF
TRBJ1-2,NA,TRBV6-5,NA,TGTGCCAGCAGTTACTCAGGGATCAACTATGGCTACACCTTC,CASSYSGINYGYTF
TRBJ1-2,NA,TRBV10-3,TRBD1,TGTGCCATCGCCCCATTTGACAGGGGAAACGGCTACACCTTC,CAIAPFDRGNGYTF
TRBJ1-2,NA,TRBV6-2/TRBV6-3,NA,TGTGCCAGCAGTTACTCGATACGGCAGGGGTTCCGCGGCTACACCTTC,CASSYSIRQGFRGYTF
TRBJ1-2,NA,TRBV10-3,NA,TGTGCCATCAGCTTCCGGGACGAGGGGGGCTACACCTTC,CAISFRDEGGYTF
TRBJ2-5,NA,TRBV19,NA,TGTGCCAGTGGACCAGGACAAATCCAAGAGACCCAGTACTTC,CASGPGQIQETQYF
TRBJ1-1,once,TRBV5-1,TRBD1,TGCGCCAGCAGCCAGGGACAGGGGGCGGAAGCTTTCTTT,CASSQGQGAEAFF
TRBJ1-2,NA,TRBV28,NA,TGTGCCAGCGGCAGTGGTAGCTATGGCTACACCTTC,CASGSGSYGYTF
TRBJ2-5,once,TRBV18,NA,TGTGCCAGCTCACCGCCACAGTTATACCAAGAGACCCAGTACTTC,CASSPPQLYQETQYF
TRBJ2-3,NA,TRBV5-6,TRBD2,TGTGCCAGCAGCACCGGGGGGGCGAGGACAGATACGCAGTATTTT,CASSTGGARTDTQYF
TRBJ1-2,NA,TRBV4-1,TRBD1,TGCGCCAGCAGCCGCATAGCCGACAGGGTCCGAGTTCTTTTGTGGGGCTACACCTTC,CASSRIADRVRVLLWGYTF
TRBJ2-2,NA,TRBV7-9,TRBD1,TGTGCCAGCAGCTTAGATCCCCGGGACAGGGATGGGAACACCGGGGAGCTGTTTTTT,CASSLDPRDRDGNTGELFF